The T cell receptor (beta chain) described here comes from a study of blood T cell repertoires in COVID-19. At the level of the study: The cDNA or gDNA used as material had been derived from T cells, B-cell-depleted T cells, or PBMCs.

As originally analysed: Nucleated cell counts were estimated from reference gene primer amplification. The data were produced by immunoSEQ multiplex PCR, yet TCRdb's version contains in-frame clones alone and is incomplete. D and trimming were read from the DNA, whereas the V and J calls and clone size are those reported in that table. Among 310,000 or so clones, around 83% were seen once, and the ten largest hold roughly 1.1%. Per germline, CDR1 SQVTM and CDR2 ANQGSEA. V was shortened by 4 bases and J by 7 bases, with 10 bases between the two germline ends. The CDR3 is 11 amino acids. This receptor was obtained from a woman aged 45-65 years with acute or convalescent COVID-19. Sequences were obtained from peripheral blood. This chain joins TRBV29-1 and TRBJ1-2, with a weak D call TRBD1 (6 bases). The CDR3 DNA reads as TGCAGCGTTGCAGGGGATAGTGGCTACACCTTC. The encoded protein is CSVAGDSGYTF.